This record looks at one T cell receptor beta chain sequence and its context. This receptor's antigen is unknown. No base quality information exists; no much larger clone differs at one position. The germline V gene encodes CDR1 MDHEN and CDR2 SYDVKM. V is trimmed back by 7 bases and J by 12 bases, and the junction contains 21 bases that no gene match accounts for. The CDR3 measures 17 amino acids from cysteine to phenylalanine. Kept here is only the CDR3 DNA, which spans 51 bases and is read in frame from base 1. Receptor libraries were prepared by the immunoSEQ multiplex PCR assay. The clones in this table, taken by TCRdb from immuneACCESS, are in-frame only. Not every clone is retained; where verified, under half of the shortfall comes from an unresolved V gene, and the cause of the rest is unknown. The sample table contains more than 35,000 clones; only one count was recorded for more than 70% of them. The ten largest clones take up under 0.75% of the sample.

The data belong to a study of T cell changes during pregnancy in multiple sclerosis (dated by TCRdb to the late 2010s). For the wider study: In women with multiple sclerosis, the researchers looked at how the T cell repertoire shifted as pregnancy progressed.

The chain couples TRBV28 to TRBJ2-1, and 10 bases in between align with TRBD1. The specimen comprised CD4+ T cells from peripheral blood mononuclear cells, sampled in the first trimester of pregnancy. The sequence came from a female donor with multiple sclerosis, enrolled in a pregnancy study. The nucleotide sequence is TGTGCCAGCACCCAAGGTCGGGACAGGGGATTGAAGTTGCGGCAGTTCTTC. This gives the protein CASTQGRDRGLKLRQFF.